The present T cell receptor (beta chain) was sequenced within a study of PD-L1 blockade in urothelial cancer (dated by TCRdb to the late 2010s). About the study as a whole: Therapy was started in the mid-2010s for all patients, and atezolizumab 1,200 mg was administered intravenously every 3 weeks. About 85% of the roughly 30 patients were males with bladder-origin urothelial cancer, and about 65% of the roughly 29 reported a prior smoking history. Patients had an ECOG performance status of 0 or 1 and had received between 0 and 3 prior chemotherapy regimens. Blood samples were analyzed at 3 weeks after treatment start (second dose) and at 6 weeks after treatment start. Blood samples gave a median of around 140,000 T cells and tens of thousands of unique TCRs, with a median clonality of 0.080. The study was an exploratory multi-omic analysis of somatic, immune and clinical correlates of response to PD-L1 blockade with atezolizumab in urothelial cancer. TCR sequencing covered pretreatment tumor samples and matched, serially collected peripheral blood taken before and after atezolizumab treatment. Progression-free survival longer than 6 months counted as durable clinical benefit, and TCR features were additionally tested against both progression-free and overall survival. In the same patients who had TCR sequencing, pretreatment tumors also underwent whole exome sequencing and RNA sequencing. Durable clinical benefit was achieved by nine patients but not by the remaining 20. Pretreatment blood TCR-seq was available for twenty-nine patients, at least one posttreatment blood collection was obtained for around 24 patients, and tumor TCR-seq was available for around 24 patients. What the study reported, not specific to this receptor: Because the sample size was small (n = 29) and many of the analyses were exploratory, the results are meant to be hypothesis-generating. At 3 weeks after the start of treatment, tumor-associated TCR clones in peripheral blood had expanded more in patients with durable benefit (n ≈ 24, p = 0.022). A pretreatment peripheral blood TCR clonality below the median was linked to improved progression-free and overall survival.

The meaning of the sample's time point label: pretreatment peripheral blood. A cohort of about 30 patients with locally advanced or metastatic urothelial carcinoma, treated at Memorial Sloan Kettering on a trial protocol, was included. Peripheral blood mononuclear cells were collected pretreatment and during treatment, with between 1 and 8 total time points per patient. The Qiagen DNeasy Blood extraction kit was used to purify genomic DNA from total PBMCs and tumor samples. PBMCs were collected pretreatment and during treatment and were isolated and stored as previously described. CDR1 and CDR2 are read off the germline V gene (reference sequence) as GTSNPN and SVGIG. The V end gives up 2 bases and the J end 3 bases, leaving 7 bases in the junction not matched to a gene. The CDR3 runs 15 residues from the cysteine to the phenylalanine. Just the 45-base CDR3 DNA is kept, in frame starting at base 1.

With regard to this clone: The clone's antigen remains unknown. Base qualities are not provided; no much larger clone lies one nucleotide away.

Synthetic TCR analog templates were spiked into each PCR to estimate absolute template abundance from read counts. The immunoSEQ assay used bias-controlled V and J gene primers to amplify TCRbeta CDR3 regions from genomic DNA. Sequencing of rearranged TCRbeta segments was performed at approximately 20X coverage. Regarding the original processing steps: Clustering was used to correct sequencing errors, and CDR3s were annotated against IMGT so that V, D and J genes could be assigned. Only productive TCRbeta rearrangements were used in downstream analyses, excluding out-of-frame or stop-codon sequences. Clonality was calculated as one minus the Shannon entropy normalized by the log of the number of unique productive sequences. Clones differing between time points or between blood and tumor were identified using Fisher's exact test with Benjamini-Hochberg correction, with an adjusted p below 0.01 applied as the threshold. Drawn from immuneACCESS, this table holds only the in-frame rearrangements with V and J called that TCRdb kept. Clones are partly lost; checked studies trace under half to an unresolved V gene and leave the rest unexplained. For V, J and clone size, that table is used; D and trimming come from the DNA. The table for this sample lists tens of thousands of clones; about 82% of them were counted only once. Clones ranked in the top ten supply 6.5% to 8% of the sample.

The TCR was taken from a man aged 35-49 years with urothelial cancer. The sequences come from PBMCs, collected around atezolizumab (anti-PD-L1) treatment. The rearrangement joined TRBV30 to TRBJ1-1, and TRBD1 matches 9 of the central bases. CDR3 loop: CAWSLTGTGHTEAFF. The sequence in DNA is TGTGCCTGGAGTTTAACCGGGACAGGGCACACTGAAGCTTTCTTT.